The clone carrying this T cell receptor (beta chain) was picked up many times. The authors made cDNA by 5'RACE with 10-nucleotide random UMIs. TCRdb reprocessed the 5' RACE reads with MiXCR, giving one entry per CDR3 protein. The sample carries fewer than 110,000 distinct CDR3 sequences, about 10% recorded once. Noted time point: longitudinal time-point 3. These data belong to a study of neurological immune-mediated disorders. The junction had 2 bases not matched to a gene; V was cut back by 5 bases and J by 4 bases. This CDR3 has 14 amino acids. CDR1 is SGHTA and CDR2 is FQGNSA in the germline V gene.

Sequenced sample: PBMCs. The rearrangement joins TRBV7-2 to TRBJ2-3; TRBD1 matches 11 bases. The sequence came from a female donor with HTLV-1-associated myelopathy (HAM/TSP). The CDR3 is CASSGDRGADTQYF. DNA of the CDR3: TGTGCCAGCAGCGGGGACAGGGGGGCAGATACGCAGTATTTT.